One T cell receptor beta chain is described in this entry. The record originates from a study of identical twins. TCRdb redid the calling of the 5' RACE reads with MiXCR, one entry per CDR3 protein. Here the sample spans some 730,000 distinct CDR3 sequences, 15% to 20% being singletons. V was pared by 3 bases and J by 2 bases, with 8 bases between. The CDR3 length is 13 residues. The same sample was also studied in work on T cells expressing NK-cell markers.

The V gene is TRBV12-3 or TRBV12-4, the J gene TRBJ2-7; D not certain. This sequence originates from a woman aged 18-35 years in good health. The sequenced sample consisted of PBMCs. The CDR3 DNA reads as TGTGCCAGCAGTTTCACCCCCACCTACGAGCAGTACTTC. Amino acids: CASSFTPTYEQYF.